This TCR beta chain was observed in a study of persistence of HIV-infected CD4 T cells. Across the whole study: A median of 8 years of suppressive ART preceded sampling. Study results and limitations: Antigen-responding cells were enriched for degenerate expanded CDR3beta sequences.

The immunoSEQ assay was version 4, run in survey mode. Profiling relied on immunoSEQ multiplex PCR, and the TCRdb table lists in-frame clones only, not all of them. The table lists some 8,000 clones, 55% to 65% of them singletons. This clone was seen more than once but under ten times. Antigen specificity is unknown. In germline, CDR1 is SGHRS, CDR2 YFSETQ. V lost 3 bases, J lost 13 bases, and 20 bases lay in between. This CDR3 has 14 residues. Cells were stimulated with CMV-infected fibroblast lysates at 8 to 10 ug/mL. CD4+ T cells upregulating both CD40 ligand and CD69 were sorted as responding cells. A roughly 20-hour stimulation of CD8-depleted PBMCs used anti-CD28/CD49d costimulation, CD40-blocking antibody and enfuvirtide.

The J gene is TRBJ2-1, the V gene TRBV5-1; D assignment may be TRBD1 or TRBD2 (5 bases each). This clonotype was sampled from an adult man with HIV who was CMV-seropositive. The source was CD4+ T cells sorted from PBMCs after approximately 19-hour stimulation, collected from a patient who received antiretroviral therapy. The CDR3, as DNA: TGCGCCAGCAGCTCCCATGTGGGGGAAATTCGACAGTTCTTC. As protein: CASSSHVGEIRQFF. Looking up the rest from reference TRBV5-1 and TRBJ2-1 gives the full variable domain: KAGVTQTPRYLIKTRGQQVTLSCSPISGHRSVSWYQQTPGQGLQFLFEYFSETQRNKGNFPGRFSGRQFSNSRSEMNVSTLELGDSALYLCASSSHVGEIRQFFGPGTRLTVL.